This T cell receptor (beta chain) comes out of a study of regulatory and conventional T cells in RAG deficiency. Concerning this clone itself: As yet, its antigen is unknown.

Germline-derived CDR1 and CDR2 are SQVTM and ANQGSEA. The ends lost 7 bases at V and 7 bases at J; junction bases unmatched: 6. The CDR3 totals 11 residues. The sorted conventional CD4+ T cells were CD25-low and CD127-high, with genomic DNA sequenced. Libraries were prepared by immunoSEQ multiplex PCR; TCRdb keeps only in-frame clonotypes and omits some of them. The sample has more than 35,000 clones, 85% to 90% seen once. Notes on the study in general: In Omenn syndrome, Treg and Tconv repertoires overlapped >85%. Treg unique TCR beta sequences were about 100-fold fewer in Omenn syndrome and CID/AS patients than controls.

The sample was also reused in another study, on regulatory T cells. In that study: Amplification used 52 TRBV primers and 13 TRBJ primers. Regulatory T cells showed the strongest V-J pair restriction and V/J gene skewing among patient repertoires.

Material for sequencing was CD4+ effector T cells sorted from blood. The sequence came from a human donor in good health. This chain joins TRBV29-1 and TRBJ2-7; 8 bases align to TRBD1. The CDR3, as DNA: TGCAGCGGGGGGGACAGGATGGAGCAGTACTTC. It yields the protein CSGGDRMEQYF.